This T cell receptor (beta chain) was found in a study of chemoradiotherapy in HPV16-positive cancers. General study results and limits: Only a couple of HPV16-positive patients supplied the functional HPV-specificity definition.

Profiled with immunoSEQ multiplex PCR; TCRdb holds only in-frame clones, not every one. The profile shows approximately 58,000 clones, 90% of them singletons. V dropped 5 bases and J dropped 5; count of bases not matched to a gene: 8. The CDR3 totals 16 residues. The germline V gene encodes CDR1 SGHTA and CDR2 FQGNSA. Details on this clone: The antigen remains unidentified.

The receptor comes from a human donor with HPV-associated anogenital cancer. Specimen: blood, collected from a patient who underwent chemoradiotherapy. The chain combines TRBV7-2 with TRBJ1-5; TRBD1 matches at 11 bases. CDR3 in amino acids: CASSPTRTGGHQPQHF. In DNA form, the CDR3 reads TGTGCCAGCAGCCCGACACGGACAGGGGGCCATCAGCCCCAGCATTTT.